This T cell receptor (beta chain) emerged from a study of blood T cell repertoires in COVID-19. About the study: In each case, the material was cDNA or gDNA derived from T cells, B-cell-depleted T cells, or PBMCs.

This clone has just one count. With 4 bases removed from V and 6 bases from J, the gap between germline ends came to 19 bases. This CDR3 is 16 amino acids long. Germline V gene sequence: CDR1 SGHTA, CDR2 FQGNSA. Profiled with immunoSEQ multiplex PCR; TCRdb holds only in-frame clones, not every one. The data show roughly 250,000 clones, under 85% seen once. Recruited during active infection, patients (from Seattle) were subsequently followed longitudinally. Specimen: peripheral blood. This sequence joins TRBV7-2 and TRBJ1-5; D remains unclear. This clonotype was obtained from a human donor with COVID-19, enrolled during active disease. The donor label of this sample is uncertain. The CDR3 nucleotides read TGTGCCAGCAGCTCCCCGGTTTCGACGGGAGCTCAGCCCCAGCATTTT. It is translated as CASSSPVSTGAQPQHF.